This is a list of T cell receptor beta chains from one sample in a study of tumour-infiltrating T cells in Burkitt lymphoma. Sequencing was performed with immunoSEQ multiplex PCR; in TCRdb, only in-frame clones are kept and a portion is missing. Of around 50,000 clones listed, around 32% are singletons. Sequenced: tumor tissue. Source of these receptors: a human donor with Burkitt lymphoma. Both conserved end residues are part of each CDR3. Fields, in order: J gene, D gene, V gene, clone size, CDR3 DNA, CDR3 protein. D genes are given only for firm matches. Rows give clone size only sometimes, using once, few, many, or a class for an expanded clone.

j_gene: TRBJ2-3; d_gene: -; v_gene: TRBV13; abundance: -; CDR3nt: TGTGCCAGCAGCGAGTTGGGGCCTGGGGATACGCAGTATTTT; CDR3aa: CASSELGPGDTQYF
j_gene: TRBJ2-7; d_gene: TRBD1; v_gene: TRBV5-1; abundance: few; CDR3nt: TGCGCCAGCAGCCATGGACAGGGACCCTACGAGCAGTACTTC; CDR3aa: CASSHGQGPYEQYF
j_gene: TRBJ1-2; d_gene: TRBD1; v_gene: TRBV5-4; abundance: -; CDR3nt: TGTGCCAGCAGCCCAGGGACAGGCGAAGACTATGGCTACACCTTC; CDR3aa: CASSPGTGEDYGYTF
j_gene: TRBJ2-7; d_gene: TRBD2; v_gene: TRBV7-2; abundance: -; CDR3nt: TGTGCCAGCTCCGCGCGGTCTAGCGGGGGGGCCTACGAGCAGTACTTC; CDR3aa: CASSARSSGGAYEQYF
j_gene: TRBJ1-1; d_gene: TRBD1; v_gene: TRBV9; abundance: few; CDR3nt: TGTGCCAGCAGCGTATCACCGGACAGGGCTAACACTGAAGCTTTCTTT; CDR3aa: CASSVSPDRANTEAFF
j_gene: TRBJ2-7; d_gene: TRBD1; v_gene: TRBV7-7; abundance: -; CDR3nt: TGTGCCAGCAGCCGGGACAGGGACTACGAGCAGTACTTC; CDR3aa: CASSRDRDYEQYF
j_gene: TRBJ2-2; d_gene: TRBD1; v_gene: TRBV7-9; abundance: -; CDR3nt: TGTGCCAGCAGTCTTGCCGGGACAGGGGACACCGGGGAGCTGTTTTTT; CDR3aa: CASSLAGTGDTGELFF
j_gene: TRBJ2-1; d_gene: TRBD2; v_gene: TRBV13; abundance: few; CDR3nt: TGTGCCAGCAGCTTATTGCGGGAGTACAATGAGCAGTTCTTC; CDR3aa: CASSLLREYNEQFF
j_gene: TRBJ2-2; d_gene: -; v_gene: TRBV9; abundance: -; CDR3nt: TGTGCCAGCAGCGTAGGGCCGGGTACCGGGGAGCTGTTTTTT; CDR3aa: CASSVGPGTGELFF
j_gene: TRBJ2-1; d_gene: TRBD2; v_gene: TRBV2; abundance: -; CDR3nt: TGTGCCAGCAGGGCTACTAGCGGGGGACCTGAGCAGTTCTTC; CDR3aa: CASRATSGGPEQFF
j_gene: TRBJ2-3; d_gene: TRBD2; v_gene: TRBV4-2; abundance: -; CDR3nt: TGTGCCAGCAGCCACCCGACTAGCGGGGGACCTTCGGATACGCAGTATTTT; CDR3aa: CASSHPTSGGPSDTQYF
j_gene: TRBJ2-5; d_gene: -; v_gene: TRBV28; abundance: -; CDR3nt: TGTGCCAGCAGTTTATTATCGTGGTGGGGCGGGCAAGAGACCCAGTACTTC; CDR3aa: CASSLLSWWGGQETQYF
j_gene: TRBJ1-6; d_gene: -; v_gene: TRBV5-1; abundance: few; CDR3nt: TGCGCCAGCTCGCCGTCCTATAATTCACCCCTCCACTTT; CDR3aa: CASSPSYNSPLHF
j_gene: TRBJ2-2; d_gene: TRBD2; v_gene: TRBV9; abundance: -; CDR3nt: TGTGCCAGCAGCGTAGCTGCGAGCGGGGGTTATACCGGGGAGCTGTTTTTT; CDR3aa: CASSVAASGGYTGELFF
j_gene: TRBJ1-5; d_gene: -; v_gene: TRBV10-3; abundance: few; CDR3nt: TGTGCCATCACTCGGGACGGCAATCAGCCCCAGCATTTT; CDR3aa: CAITRDGNQPQHF
j_gene: TRBJ2-7; d_gene: -; v_gene: TRBV6-6; abundance: few; CDR3nt: TGTGCCAGCAGAGAGCGGGAACAGGGGACCTACGAGCAGTACTTC; CDR3aa: CASREREQGTYEQYF
j_gene: TRBJ2-7; d_gene: -; v_gene: TRBV18; abundance: -; CDR3nt: TGTGCCAGCTCGACGGGACACCCGAGGGAGCAGTACTTC; CDR3aa: CASSTGHPREQYF
j_gene: TRBJ2-5; d_gene: TRBD1; v_gene: TRBV6-5; abundance: -; CDR3nt: TGTGCCACCCGGGGACAGGGAGACGAGACCCAGTACTTC; CDR3aa: CATRGQGDETQYF
j_gene: TRBJ1-1; d_gene: -; v_gene: TRBV28; abundance: -; CDR3nt: TGTGCCAGCAGAGTTTCTGGGGGGACTGAAGCTTTCTTT; CDR3aa: CASRVSGGTEAFF
j_gene: TRBJ2-7; d_gene: -; v_gene: TRBV5-5; abundance: -; CDR3nt: TGTGCCAGCAGCTTGTCGGCAACCAGCTCCTACGAGCAGTACTTC; CDR3aa: CASSLSATSSYEQYF
j_gene: TRBJ2-5; d_gene: TRBD1; v_gene: TRBV11-3; abundance: -; CDR3nt: TGTGCCAGCAGCCCTGACGGACAGGGGGAGACCCAGTACTTC; CDR3aa: CASSPDGQGETQYF
j_gene: TRBJ1-5; d_gene: -; v_gene: TRBV7-2; abundance: -; CDR3nt: TGTGCCAGCAGCTTAATGGGTCCTAATAGCAATCAGCCCCAGCATTTT; CDR3aa: CASSLMGPNSNQPQHF
j_gene: TRBJ1-5; d_gene: -; v_gene: TRBV7-8; abundance: -; CDR3nt: TGTGCCAGCAGCTTAGACCCCTCAGGCAGCAATCAGCCCCAGCATTTT; CDR3aa: CASSLDPSGSNQPQHF
j_gene: TRBJ1-5; d_gene: -; v_gene: TRBV6-6; abundance: few; CDR3nt: TGTGCCAGCAGTTACTCGGCCGCGAATCAGCCCCAGCATTTT; CDR3aa: CASSYSAANQPQHF
j_gene: TRBJ1-2; d_gene: -; v_gene: TRBV6-1; abundance: -; CDR3nt: TGTGCCAGCAGTGTTTTACCCGGACTAGGGGATGGCTACACCTTC; CDR3aa: CASSVLPGLGDGYTF
j_gene: TRBJ2-7; d_gene: -; v_gene: TRBV7-9; abundance: -; CDR3nt: TGTGCCAGCAGCCCCGACAGGTCCGTCTACGAGCAGTACTTC; CDR3aa: CASSPDRSVYEQYF
j_gene: TRBJ2-3; d_gene: -; v_gene: TRBV6-1; abundance: -; CDR3nt: TGTGCCAGTCGCCCCCAGGGTTTAGATACGCAGTATTTT; CDR3aa: CASRPQGLDTQYF
j_gene: TRBJ1-5; d_gene: -; v_gene: TRBV2; abundance: -; CDR3nt: TGTGCCAGCCGATGGAGTAGCAATCAGCCCCAGCATTTT; CDR3aa: CASRWSSNQPQHF
j_gene: TRBJ2-5; d_gene: -; v_gene: TRBV7-9; abundance: -; CDR3nt: TGTGCCAGCAGCTTACTAGAGACCCAGTACTTC; CDR3aa: CASSLLETQYF
j_gene: TRBJ1-2; d_gene: -; v_gene: TRBV5-1; abundance: -; CDR3nt: TGCGCCAGCAGCTTGGGGGGACAACGTAACTATGGCTACACCTTC; CDR3aa: CASSLGGQRNYGYTF
j_gene: TRBJ2-2; d_gene: -; v_gene: TRBV27; abundance: -; CDR3nt: TGTGCCAGCAGTTTGAGTCCGGGGACCGGGGAGCTGTTTTTT; CDR3aa: CASSLSPGTGELFF
j_gene: TRBJ2-3; d_gene: -; v_gene: TRBV9; abundance: -; CDR3nt: TGTGCCAGCAGTAATACAGGGTATGGAGATACGCAGTATTTT; CDR3aa: CASSNTGYGDTQYF
j_gene: TRBJ1-2; d_gene: -; v_gene: TRBV7-9; abundance: once; CDR3nt: TGTGCCAGCAGCCTCTTCGGGGACACCTATACTAACTATGGCTACACCTTT; CDR3aa: CASSLFGDTYTNYGYTF
j_gene: TRBJ2-5; d_gene: -; v_gene: TRBV15; abundance: -; CDR3nt: TGTGCCACCAGCAGACAGGGTATTGGGGAGACCCAGTACTTC; CDR3aa: CATSRQGIGETQYF